The TCR beta chain under discussion was sequenced for a study of persistence of HIV-infected CD4 T cells. Study in general: Isolated cells were CMV- and HIV-1 Gag-responding CD4+ T cells.

The libraries were made with immunoSEQ version 4 in survey mode. The assay was immunoSEQ multiplex PCR, and TCRdb's table has in-frame clones only and misses some. Here the sample spans 35,000 or so clones, over 65% being singletons. V was shortened by 10 bases and J by 1 base, with 10 bases between the two germline ends. CDR3 size: 13 residues. Germline CDR1 reads MDHEN; CDR2 reads SYDVKM. Cells were stimulated with overlapping HIV-1 Gag 15-mer peptides. Sorted nonresponding memory CD4+ T cells were CD40L-negative, CD69-negative, CD45RO-high. Donors had CD4+ T cell counts above 400 cells/uL and were CMV-seropositive. Turning to this clone: The antigen is undetermined.

The sequence was obtained from an adult with HIV. The donor label of this sample is uncertain. The rearrangement links TRBV28 to TRBJ2-2; D ambiguous. This material consisted of cultured CD4+ T cells from PBMCs, taken from a patient who received antiretroviral therapy. The CDR3 loop is CANARRNTGELFF. The CDR3 DNA follows: TGTGCCAACGCACGGCGGAACACCGGGGAGCTGTTTTTT.